This T cell receptor (beta chain) stems from a study of blood T cell repertoires in COVID-19. Germline V gene lookup returns CDR1 LGHNA and CDR2 YSLEER. The ends were cut back, 0 bases at V and 0 bases at J, with 12 bases in the middle. The CDR3 has 18 amino acids. Per the study methods: Amplification with reference gene primers provided the estimates of nucleated cell counts. TCRdb's table, derived via immunoSEQ multiplex PCR, lists solely in-frame clones and lacks some. The V and J calls and clone size are taken from that table; D and trimming were inferred from the DNA. The sample lists under 250,000 clones, 87% seen once, with 2% to 3% in the top ten.

The TCR sequence derives from a woman in her 30s with acute COVID-19. The sample was PBMCs or T cells enriched from blood (not recorded which). This rearrangement joins TRBV4-3 to TRBJ2-6, with D hard to call. The CDR3 DNA sequence: TGCGCCAGCAGCCAAGAATTATCTGGCCTCTCTGGGGCCAACGTCCTGACTTTC. It specifies CASSQELSGLSGANVLTF.